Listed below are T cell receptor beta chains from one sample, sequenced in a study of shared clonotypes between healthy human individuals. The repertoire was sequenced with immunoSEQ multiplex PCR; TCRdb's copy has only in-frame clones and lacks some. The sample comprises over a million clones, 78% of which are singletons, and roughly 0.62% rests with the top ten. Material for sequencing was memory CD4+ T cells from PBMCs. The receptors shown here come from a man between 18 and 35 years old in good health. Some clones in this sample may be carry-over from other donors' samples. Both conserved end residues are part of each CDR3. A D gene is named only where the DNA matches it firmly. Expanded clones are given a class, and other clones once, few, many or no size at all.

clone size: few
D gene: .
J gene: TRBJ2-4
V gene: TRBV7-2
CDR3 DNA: TGTGCCAGCAGCCCCCACAGGAGAAACATTCAGTACTTC
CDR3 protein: CASSPHRRNIQYF

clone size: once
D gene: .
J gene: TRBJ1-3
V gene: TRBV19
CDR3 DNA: TGTGCCAGTAGTAGAGGAGGACAAGCTGGAAACACCATATATTTT
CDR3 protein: CASSRGGQAGNTIYF

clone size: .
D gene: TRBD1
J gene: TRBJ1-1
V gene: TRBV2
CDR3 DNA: TGTGCCAGCAGGGGGGGACAGGGGAGAGGGAACACTGAAGCTTTCTTT
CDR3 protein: CASRGGQGRGNTEAFF

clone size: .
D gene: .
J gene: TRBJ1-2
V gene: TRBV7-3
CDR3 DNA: TGTGCCAGCAGCCCCACACCGGGATTAGTGCTCACCTTC
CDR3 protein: CASSPTPGLVLTF

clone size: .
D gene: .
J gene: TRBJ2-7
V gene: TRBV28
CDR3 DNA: TGTGCCAGCAGTTTAGGGCGTGGGGGTAGCGACGAGCAGTACTTC
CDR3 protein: CASSLGRGGSDEQYF

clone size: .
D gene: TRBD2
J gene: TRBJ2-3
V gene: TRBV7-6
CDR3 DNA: TGTGCCAGCAGCTTAGGGGCTAGCGGGAGGCCAGATACGCAGTATTTT
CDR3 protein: CASSLGASGRPDTQYF

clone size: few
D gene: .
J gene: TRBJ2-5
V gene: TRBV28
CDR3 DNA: TGTGCCAGCAGTCTAAACTGGGGCGCGGGAGAGACCCAGTACTTC
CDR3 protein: CASSLNWGAGETQYF

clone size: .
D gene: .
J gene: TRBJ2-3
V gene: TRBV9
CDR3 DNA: TGTGCCAGCAGCGTGGGAACGGGGGCCACAGATACGCAGTATTTT
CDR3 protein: CASSVGTGATDTQYF

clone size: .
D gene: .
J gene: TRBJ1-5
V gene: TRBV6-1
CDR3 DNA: TGTGCCAGCAGAGCAGGAGGTAGCAATCAGCCCCAGCATTTT
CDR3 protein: CASRAGGSNQPQHF

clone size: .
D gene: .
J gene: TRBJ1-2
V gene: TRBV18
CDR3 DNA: TGTGCCAGCTCACCACTTGGCAGCTCCTATGGCTACACCTTC
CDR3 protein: CASSPLGSSYGYTF

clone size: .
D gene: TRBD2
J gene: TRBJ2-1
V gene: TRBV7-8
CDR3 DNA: TGTGCCAGCAGCTCGACGTCTAGCGGAAACAATGAGCAGTTCTTC
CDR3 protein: CASSSTSSGNNEQFF

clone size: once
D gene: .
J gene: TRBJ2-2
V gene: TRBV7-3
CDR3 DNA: TGTGCCAGCAGCCCGCTATCAGGGACCCCGAACACCGGGGAGCTGTTTTTT
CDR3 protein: CASSPLSGTPNTGELFF

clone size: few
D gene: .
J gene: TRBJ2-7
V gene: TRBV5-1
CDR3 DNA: TGCGCCAGCAGCTTTCCGGACTCTGTGCAGTACTTC
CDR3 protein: CASSFPDSVQYF

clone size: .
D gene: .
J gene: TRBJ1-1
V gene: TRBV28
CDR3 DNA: TGTGCCAGCAGTTTAAAGTTGAACACTGAAGCTTTCTTT
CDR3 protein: CASSLKLNTEAFF

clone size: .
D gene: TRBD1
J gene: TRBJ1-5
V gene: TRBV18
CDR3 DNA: TGTGCCAGCTCACCAGGAGGGGGCCGCAATCAGCCCCAGCATTTT
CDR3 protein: CASSPGGGRNQPQHF

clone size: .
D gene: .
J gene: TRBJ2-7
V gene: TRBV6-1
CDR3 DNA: TGTGCCAGCAGGAGGGGGGGCGGCCCCTACGAGCAGTACTTC
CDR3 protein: CASRRGGGPYEQYF

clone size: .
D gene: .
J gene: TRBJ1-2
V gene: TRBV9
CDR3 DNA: TGTGCCAGCAGCGTCCGCCTTATAGTGAGGGCGGAAAACTATGGCTACACCTTC
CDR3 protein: CASSVRLIVRAENYGYTF

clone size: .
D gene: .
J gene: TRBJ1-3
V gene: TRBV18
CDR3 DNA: TGTGCCAGCTCACCCACAGGGAACTCTGGAAACACCATATATTTT
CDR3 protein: CASSPTGNSGNTIYF

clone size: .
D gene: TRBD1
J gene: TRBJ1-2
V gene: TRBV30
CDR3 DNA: TGTGCCTGGAGTAGGGGGCCCACTAACTATGGCTACACCTTC
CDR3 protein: CAWSRGPTNYGYTF

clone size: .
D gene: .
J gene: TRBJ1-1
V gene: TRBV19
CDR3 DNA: TGTGCCAGTAGGGGGGATAGTAGTCGGATCACTGAAGCTTTCTTT
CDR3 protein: CASRGDSSRITEAFF

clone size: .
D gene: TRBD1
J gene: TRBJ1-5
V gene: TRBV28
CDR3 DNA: TGTGCCAGCAGGGGGACAGTTAACAATCAGCCCCAGCATTTT
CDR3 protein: CASRGTVNNQPQHF

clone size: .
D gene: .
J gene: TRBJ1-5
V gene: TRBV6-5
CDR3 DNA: TGTGCCAGCACCCAAGGTAGCAATCAGCCCCAGCATTTT
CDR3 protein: CASTQGSNQPQHF

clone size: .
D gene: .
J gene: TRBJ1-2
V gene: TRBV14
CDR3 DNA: TGTGCCAGCAGCCAACTGACACCTAACTATGGCTACACCTTC
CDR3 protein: CASSQLTPNYGYTF

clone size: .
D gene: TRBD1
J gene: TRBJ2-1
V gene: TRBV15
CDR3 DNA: TGTGCCACCAGCAGAGGCGGACAGGGGGGAAACAATGAGCGGTTCTTC
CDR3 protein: CATSRGGQGGNNERFF

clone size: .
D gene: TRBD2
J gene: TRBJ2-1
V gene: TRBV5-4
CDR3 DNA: TGTGCCAGCAGCTTGGCGGGACTAGCGGGAGCTGAGCAGTTCTTC
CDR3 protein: CASSLAGLAGAEQFF

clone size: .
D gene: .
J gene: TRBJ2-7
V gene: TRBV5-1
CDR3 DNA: TGCGCCAGCAGCTTGTTCGTAGAGGTGTACGAGCAGTACTTC
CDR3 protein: CASSLFVEVYEQYF

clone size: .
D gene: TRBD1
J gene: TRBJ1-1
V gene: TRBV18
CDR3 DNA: TGTGCCAGCTTAGCACAGGGGGCGATTGAAGCTTTCTTT
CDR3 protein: CASLAQGAIEAFF

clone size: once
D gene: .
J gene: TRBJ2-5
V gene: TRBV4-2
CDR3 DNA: TGTGCCAGCAGCCAAGCAATAGAGACTTTATTTGGGACCCAGTACTTC
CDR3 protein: CASSQAIETLFGTQYF

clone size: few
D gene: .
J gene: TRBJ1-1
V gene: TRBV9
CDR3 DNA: TGTGCCAGCAGCGTAGCAGGGGAGAACACTGAAGCTTTCTTT
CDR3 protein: CASSVAGENTEAFF